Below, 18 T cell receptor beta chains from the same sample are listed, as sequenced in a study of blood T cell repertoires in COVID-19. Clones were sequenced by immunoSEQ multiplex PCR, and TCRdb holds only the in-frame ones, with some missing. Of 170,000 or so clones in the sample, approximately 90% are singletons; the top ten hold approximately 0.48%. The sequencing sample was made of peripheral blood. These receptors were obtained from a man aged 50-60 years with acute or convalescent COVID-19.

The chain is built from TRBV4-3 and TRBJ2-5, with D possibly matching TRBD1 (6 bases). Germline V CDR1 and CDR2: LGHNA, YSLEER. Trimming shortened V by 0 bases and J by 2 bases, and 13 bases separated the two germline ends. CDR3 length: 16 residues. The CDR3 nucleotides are TGCGCCAGCAGCCAAGAAGGAGACAGGCCACAAGAGACCCAGTACTTC. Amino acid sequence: CASSQEGDRPQETQYF.

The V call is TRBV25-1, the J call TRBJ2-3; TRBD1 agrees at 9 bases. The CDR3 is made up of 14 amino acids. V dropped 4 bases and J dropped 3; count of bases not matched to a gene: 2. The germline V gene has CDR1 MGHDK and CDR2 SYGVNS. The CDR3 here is CASSVDRGTDTQYF. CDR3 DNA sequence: TGTGCCAGCAGTGTTGACAGGGGGACAGATACGCAGTATTTT.

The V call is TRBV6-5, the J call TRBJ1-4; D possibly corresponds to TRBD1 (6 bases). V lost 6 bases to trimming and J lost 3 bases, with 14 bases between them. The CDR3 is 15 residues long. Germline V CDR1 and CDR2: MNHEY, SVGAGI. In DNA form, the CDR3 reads TGTGCCAGCAGCTGGGGGGGACACTCTAATGAAAAACTGTTTTTT. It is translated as CASSWGGHSNEKLFF.

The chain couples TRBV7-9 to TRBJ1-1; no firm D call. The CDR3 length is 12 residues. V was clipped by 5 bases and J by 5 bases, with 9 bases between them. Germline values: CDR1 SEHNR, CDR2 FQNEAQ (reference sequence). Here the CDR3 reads CASSHDGTEAFF. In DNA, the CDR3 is TGTGCCAGCAGCCACGACGGGACTGAAGCTTTCTTT.

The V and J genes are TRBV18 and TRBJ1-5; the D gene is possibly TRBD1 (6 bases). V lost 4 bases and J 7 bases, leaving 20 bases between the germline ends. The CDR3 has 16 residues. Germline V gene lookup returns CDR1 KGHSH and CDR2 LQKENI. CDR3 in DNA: TGTGCCAGCTCACTCTTACTAGACAGGTATGAACAGCCCCAGCATTTT. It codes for CASSLLLDRYEQPQHF.

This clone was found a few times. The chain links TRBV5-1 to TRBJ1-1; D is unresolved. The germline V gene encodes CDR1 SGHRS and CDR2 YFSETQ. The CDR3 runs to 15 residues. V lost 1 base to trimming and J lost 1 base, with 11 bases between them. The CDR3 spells CASSLMSLQNTEAFF. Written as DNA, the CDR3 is TGCGCCAGCAGCTTGATGAGCCTTCAGAACACTGAAGCTTTCTTT.

CDR3 bases: TGTGCCAGCAGTTTTAAAGTAGCCGCAGGGAAAAACATTCAGTACTTC. Protein: CASSFKVAAGKNIQYF. V usage is TRBV28 and J usage is TRBJ2-4, with D perhaps matching TRBD1 (5 bases). The CDR3 runs to 16 residues. Trimming cost V 3 bases and J 4 bases, with 16 bases left between them. Germline V gene sequence: CDR1 MDHEN, CDR2 SYDVKM.

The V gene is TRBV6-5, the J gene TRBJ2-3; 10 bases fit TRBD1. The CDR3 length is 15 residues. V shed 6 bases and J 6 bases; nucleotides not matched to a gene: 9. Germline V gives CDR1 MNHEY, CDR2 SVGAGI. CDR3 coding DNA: TGTGCCAGCAGCCACGGGGGACAGGGGCCCGATACGCAGTATTTT. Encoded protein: CASSHGGQGPDTQYF.

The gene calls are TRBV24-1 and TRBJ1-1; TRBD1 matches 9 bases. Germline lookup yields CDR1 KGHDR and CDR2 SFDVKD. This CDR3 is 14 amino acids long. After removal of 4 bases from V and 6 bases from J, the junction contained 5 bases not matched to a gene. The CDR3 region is CATSEGQGSSEAFF. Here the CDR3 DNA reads TGTGCCACCAGTGAGGGACAGGGTAGCTCTGAAGCTTTCTTT.

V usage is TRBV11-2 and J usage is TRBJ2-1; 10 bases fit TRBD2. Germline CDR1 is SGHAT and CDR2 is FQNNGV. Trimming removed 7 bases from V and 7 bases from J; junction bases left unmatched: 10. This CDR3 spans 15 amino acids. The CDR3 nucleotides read TGTGCCAGCACCCCAAGCGGGGGGGCCAGTAATGAGCAGTTCTTC. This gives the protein CASTPSGGASNEQFF. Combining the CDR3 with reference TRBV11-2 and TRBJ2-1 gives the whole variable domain EAGVAQSPRYKIIEKRQSVAFWCNPISGHATLYWYQQILGQGPKLLIQFQNNGVVDDSQLPKDRFSAERLKGVDSTLKIQPAKLEDSAVYLCASTPSGGASNEQFFGPGTRLTVL.

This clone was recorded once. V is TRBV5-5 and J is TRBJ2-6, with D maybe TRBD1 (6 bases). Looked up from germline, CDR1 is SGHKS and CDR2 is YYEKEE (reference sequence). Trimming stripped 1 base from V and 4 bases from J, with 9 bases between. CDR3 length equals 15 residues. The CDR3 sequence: CASSLTGTGANVLTF. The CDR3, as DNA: TGTGCCAGCAGCTTGACAGGGACCGGGGCCAACGTCCTGACTTTC.

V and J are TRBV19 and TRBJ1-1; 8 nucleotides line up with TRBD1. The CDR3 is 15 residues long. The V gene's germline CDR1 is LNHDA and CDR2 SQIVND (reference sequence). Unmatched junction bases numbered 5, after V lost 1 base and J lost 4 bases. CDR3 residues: CASSIVGTGGTEAFF. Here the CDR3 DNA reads TGTGCCAGTAGTATAGTAGGGACAGGAGGCACTGAAGCTTTCTTT.

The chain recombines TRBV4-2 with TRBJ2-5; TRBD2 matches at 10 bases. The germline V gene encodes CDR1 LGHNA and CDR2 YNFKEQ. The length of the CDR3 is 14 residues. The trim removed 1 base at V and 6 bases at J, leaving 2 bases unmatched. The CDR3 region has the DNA TGTGCCAGCAGCCAAGCTAGCGGGGGAAAGACCCAGTACTTC. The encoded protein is CASSQASGGKTQYF.

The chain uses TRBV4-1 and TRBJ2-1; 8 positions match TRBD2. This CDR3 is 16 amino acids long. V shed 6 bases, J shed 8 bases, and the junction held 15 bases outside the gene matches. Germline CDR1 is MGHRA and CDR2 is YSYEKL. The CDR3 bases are TGCGCCAGCAGTCTAGTAAGCGGGGGAGGGGGATATGAGCAGTTCTTC. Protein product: CASSLVSGGGGYEQFF.

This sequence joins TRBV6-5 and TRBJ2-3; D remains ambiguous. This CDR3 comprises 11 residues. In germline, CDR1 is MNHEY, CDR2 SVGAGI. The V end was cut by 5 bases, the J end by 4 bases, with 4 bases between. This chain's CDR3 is CASSLADTQYF. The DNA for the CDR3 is TGTGCCAGCAGTCTAGCAGATACGCAGTATTTT.

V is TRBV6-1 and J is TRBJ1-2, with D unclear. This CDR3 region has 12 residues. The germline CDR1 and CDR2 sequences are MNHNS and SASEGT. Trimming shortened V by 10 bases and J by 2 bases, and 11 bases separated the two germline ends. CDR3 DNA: TGTGCCACCGAGCCGGGGAACTATGGCTACACCTTC. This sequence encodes CATEPGNYGYTF.

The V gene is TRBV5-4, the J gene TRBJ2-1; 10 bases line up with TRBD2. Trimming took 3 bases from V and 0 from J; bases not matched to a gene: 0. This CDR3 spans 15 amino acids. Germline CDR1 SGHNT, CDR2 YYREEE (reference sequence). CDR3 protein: CASSSSGSSYNEQFF. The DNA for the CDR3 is TGTGCCAGCAGCTCTAGCGGGAGCTCCTACAATGAGCAGTTCTTC. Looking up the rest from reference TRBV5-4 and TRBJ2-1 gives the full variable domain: ETGVTQSPTHLIKTRGQQVTLRCSSQSGHNTVSWYQQALGQGPQFIFQYYREEENGRGNFPPRFSGLQFPNYSSELNVNALELDDSALYLCASSSSGSSYNEQFFGPGTRLTVL.

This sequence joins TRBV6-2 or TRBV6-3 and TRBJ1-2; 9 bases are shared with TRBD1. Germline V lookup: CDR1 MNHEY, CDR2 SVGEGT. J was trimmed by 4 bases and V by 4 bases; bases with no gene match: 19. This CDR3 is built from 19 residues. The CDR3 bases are TGTGCCAGCAGTTGGACAACCGACAGGGGGAGTCGGACAAGCTATGGCTACACCTTC. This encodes CASSWTTDRGSRTSYGYTF.